Following are 25 T cell receptor beta chains from one sample sequenced in a study of T cell responses to AZD1222 COVID-19 vaccine. Assay: immunoSEQ multiplex PCR; the TCRdb copy retains only in-frame clones and omits some. The profile shows approximately 160,000 clones, just under 95% of them singletons. The sample here was peripheral blood, taken on day 0 of AZD1222 vaccination. All receptors come from an adult in good health.

The rearrangement links TRBV7-2 to TRBJ1-1; no reliable D call. V shed 2 bases and J shed 12 bases, with 10 bases lying between them. Germline CDR1 reads SGHTA; CDR2 reads FQGNSA. This CDR3 has 11 residues. The CDR3 protein is CASSLNERPFF. CDR3 DNA sequence: TGTGCCAGCAGCTTAAATGAGCGGCCTTTCTTT.

The V call is TRBV7-9, the J call TRBJ1-3; D perhaps matches TRBD1 (5 bases). The CDR3 extends over 16 amino acids. Between the trimmed V and J ends, which lost 1 base and 0 bases, there was a span of 10 bases. Germline CDR1 reads SEHNR; CDR2 reads FQNEAQ (reference sequence). For the CDR3, the DNA is TGTGCCAGCAGCTTAGGGGACTGGTCCTCTGGAAACACCATATATTTT. As protein: CASSLGDWSSGNTIYF. The full variable domain, its missing parts supplied by reference TRBV7-9 and TRBJ1-3, is DTGVSQNPRHKITKRGQNVTFRCDPISEHNRLYWYRQTLGQGPEFLTYFQNEAQLEKSRLLSDRFSAERPKGSFSTLEIQRTEQGDSAMYLCASSLGDWSSGNTIYFGEGSWLTVV.

This chain uses TRBV5-8 with TRBJ1-5; 7 bases line up with TRBD1. Trimming at V came to 3 bases and at J to 6 bases, leaving 6 bases not matched to a gene. The CDR3 spans 14 residues. The germline gives CDR1 SGHTS, CDR2 YDEGEE. The CDR3 loop is CASSSRQGSQPQHF. DNA of the CDR3: TGTGCCAGCAGCTCCCGACAGGGCAGTCAGCCCCAGCATTTT.

J is TRBJ2-7 and V is TRBV4-2; tentatively, D is TRBD1 or TRBD2 (6 bases each). The germline V and J ends were trimmed by 1 base and 3 bases, with 10 bases remaining between them. Germline CDR1 LGHNA, CDR2 YNFKEQ. The CDR3 covers 14 residues. CDR3 amino acids: CASSQGRDNYEQYF. The CDR3 DNA follows: TGTGCCAGCAGCCAAGGGCGGGACAACTACGAGCAGTACTTC.

This chain connects TRBV30 to TRBJ1-2; D unresolved. The germline V gene has CDR1 GTSNPN and CDR2 SVGIG (reference sequence). The CDR3 consists of 13 residues. Trimming shortened V by 0 bases and J by 5 bases, and 10 bases separated the two germline ends. CDR3 amino acids: CAWSVLRQYGYTF. The DNA of the CDR3 is TGTGCCTGGAGTGTACTACGGCAGTATGGCTACACCTTC.

The chain carries TRBV18 and TRBJ1-5; TRBD1 matches 7 bases. V lost 5 bases, J lost 2 bases, and 9 bases stayed unmatched. CDR3 length: 16 amino acids. The germline CDR1 and CDR2 sequences are KGHSH and LQKENI. The CDR3 coding sequence is TGTGCCAGCTCAACCTTAGGGGGCTCAGGCAATCAGCCCCAGCATTTT. This codes for CASSTLGGSGNQPQHF.

This chain connects TRBV19 to TRBJ1-1; unclear D gene. Germline-derived CDR1 and CDR2 are LNHDA and SQIVND (reference sequence). The CDR3 runs 15 residues. V lost 3 bases and J lost 3, with 14 bases in between. The CDR3 here is CASSIGGRWDTEAFF. In DNA, the CDR3 is TGTGCCAGTAGTATTGGAGGTCGGTGGGACACTGAAGCTTTCTTT.

The chain employs TRBV6-4 and TRBJ2-3; 7 bases agree with TRBD2. The CDR3 has 14 residues. The J segment lost 5 bases and the V segment lost 3 bases, leaving 5 bases of the junction unmatched. CDR1 is MRHNA and CDR2 is SNTAGT in the germline V gene. The CDR3 nucleotides are TGTGCCAGCAGTGAAAGCGGGGAGGGAGATACGCAGTATTTT. It translates to CASSESGEGDTQYF.

This rearrangement joins TRBV6-6 to TRBJ2-7; D call uncertain. Per the germline V gene, CDR1 is MNHNY and CDR2 is SVGAGI (reference sequence). CDR3 length: 14 residues. Trimming took off 5 bases at V and 3 bases at J, with 14 bases between the two ends. The CDR3 DNA follows: TGTGCCAGCAGTGACCCCGGACGCTTCTACGAGCAGTACTTC. Protein sequence: CASSDPGRFYEQYF.

This clone was seen just once. This rearrangement joins TRBV2 to TRBJ1-2; D is possibly TRBD1 (5 bases). CDR1 is SNHLY, CDR2 FYNNEI, per germline. This CDR3 spans 14 amino acids. V was shortened by 5 bases and J by 1 base, with 11 bases between the two germline ends. This CDR3 reads CASSQGFINYGYTF. The DNA for the CDR3 is TGTGCCAGCAGTCAGGGATTTATTAACTATGGCTACACCTTC.

The chain has TRBV5-6 and TRBJ1-5; a possible D gene is TRBD1 (5 bases). CDR3 length: 16 residues. The V end lost 0 bases, the J end lost 5 bases, and 15 bases lay between the germline ends. Germline CDR1 and CDR2: SGHDT and YYEEEE. CDR3 sequence: CASSLALGRYDQPQHF. CDR3 nucleotides: TGTGCCAGCAGCTTGGCCTTGGGACGGTACGATCAGCCCCAGCATTTT.

This clone has more than one count but fewer than ten. This chain uses TRBV5-8 with TRBJ1-3, with D maybe TRBD1 (6 bases). V lost 1 base and J 0 bases, leaving 8 bases between the germline ends. The CDR3 consists of 15 residues. The germline V gene has CDR1 SGHTS and CDR2 YDEGEE. The CDR3 DNA is TGTGCCAGCAGCTTGAACAGGGACTCTGGAAACACCATATATTTT. Translated, it gives CASSLNRDSGNTIYF.

This clone was counted once. The chain joins TRBV18 to TRBJ2-1; 9 positions agree with TRBD2. The germline gives CDR1 KGHSH, CDR2 LQKENI. J lost 5 bases, V lost 0 bases, and 5 bases had no gene match. The CDR3 contains 16 residues. CDR3 in amino acids: CASSPPSGGRDNEQFF. The CDR3 DNA sequence: TGTGCCAGCTCACCACCTAGCGGGGGTCGGGACAATGAGCAGTTCTTC.

This clone was recorded once. The chain is built from TRBV29-1 and TRBJ2-5; D call uncertain. V shed 7 bases and J shed 4 bases, with 13 bases lying between them. The CDR3 runs to 12 residues. Germline V lookup: CDR1 SQVTM, CDR2 ANQGSEA. The CDR3 sequence is CSGVKVSETQYF. CDR3 coding DNA: TGCAGCGGTGTAAAGGTATCAGAGACCCAGTACTTC.

The genes are TRBV30 and TRBJ1-2; possibly TRBD1 for D (6 bases). This CDR3 is built from 13 residues. V shed 2 bases and J shed 3 bases, with 10 bases lying between them. The germline gives CDR1 GTSNPN, CDR2 SVGIG (reference sequence). CDR3 sequence: CAWSRGPDYGYTF. CDR3 nucleotide sequence: TGTGCCTGGAGTCGGGGGCCCGACTATGGCTACACCTTC.

J is TRBJ2-7 and V is TRBV29-1; 7 nucleotides match TRBD2. CDR3 length: 11 residues. V shed 6 bases and J 4 bases; nucleotides not matched to a gene: 3. Germline V gives CDR1 SQVTM, CDR2 ANQGSEA. The CDR3 loop reads CSVRRGYEQYF. The CDR3 region has the DNA TGCAGCGTACGGCGGGGGTACGAGCAGTACTTC.

This clone was detected once. The chain has TRBV11-2 and TRBJ1-2; D unresolved. The CDR3 has 15 residues. The V and J ends lost 3 bases and 3 bases respectively, with 14 bases between them. Per the germline V gene, CDR1 is SGHAT and CDR2 is FQNNGV. CDR3 sequence reads: CASSFNSIQHYGYTF. For the CDR3, the DNA is TGTGCCAGCAGCTTCAACAGCATCCAGCACTATGGCTACACCTTC.

This chain connects TRBV30 to TRBJ1-4; 10 bases line up with TRBD1. V shed 4 bases, J shed 4 bases, and the junction held 6 bases outside the gene matches. Germline CDR1 reads GTSNPN; CDR2 reads SVGIG (reference sequence). CDR3 size: 15 residues. This CDR3 is CAWNLGQGVNEKLFF. DNA of the CDR3: TGTGCCTGGAACCTAGGACAGGGGGTTAATGAAAAACTGTTTTTT. The full variable domain, in which reference TRBV30 and TRBJ1-4 provide the parts outside the CDR3, is SQTIHQWPATLVQPVGSPLSLECTVEGTSNPNLYWYRQAAGRGLQLLFYSVGIGQISSEVPQNLSASRPQDRQFILSSKKLLLSDSGFYLCAWNLGQGVNEKLFFGSGTQLSVL.

This chain connects TRBV9 to TRBJ2-2; the match to TRBD2 covers 8 bases. CDR1 is SGDLS, CDR2 YYNGEE, per germline. With V trimmed by 2 bases and J by 4 bases, 7 bases remained unmatched. The CDR3 has 16 residues. CDR3 DNA: TGTGCCAGCAGCGTGGGCGGGGGGCCGGTCACCGGGGAGCTGTTTTTT. Encoded protein: CASSVGGGPVTGELFF.

The chain uses TRBV27 and TRBJ2-3; 7 bases map to TRBD1. CDR1 and CDR2 from the germline V gene are MNHEY and SMNVEV (reference sequence). The length of the CDR3 is 16 residues. The J segment lost 0 bases and the V segment lost 6 bases, leaving 9 bases of the junction unmatched. CDR3 protein: CASRRTGQPSTDTQYF. CDR3 nucleotides: TGTGCCAGCAGGAGAACGGGACAGCCAAGCACAGATACGCAGTATTTT.

The chain employs TRBV20-1 and TRBJ2-5; D uncertain. V was pared by 4 bases and J by 5 bases, with 8 bases between. The CDR3 length is 11 residues. CDR1 is DFQATT, CDR2 SNEGSKA, per germline (reference sequence). The CDR3 bases are TGCAGTGCTAACGAGTTTGAGACCCAGTACTTC. The encoded protein is CSANEFETQYF.

The chain combines TRBV7-5 with TRBJ2-5; whether TRBD1, the table's D call, matches the DNA was not checked. TRBV7-5 is annotated as a pseudogene. The CDR3 sequence is 12 residues long. The CDR3 DNA follows: TGTGCCAGGGGGGCCCCCAGGGAGACCCAGTACTTC. It encodes CARGAPRETQYF.

The rearrangement joins TRBV4-3 to TRBJ2-6; 10 nucleotides align to TRBD1. The CDR3 length is 17 residues. J was trimmed by 2 bases and V by 0 bases; bases with no gene match: 1. The V gene's germline CDR1 is LGHNA and CDR2 YSLEER. In DNA form, the CDR3 reads TGCGCCAGCAGCCAAGAAGGGACAGGGGCTGGGGCCAACGTCCTGACTTTC. Its protein is CASSQEGTGAGANVLTF.

The V and J genes are TRBV2 and TRBJ2-7; D is perhaps TRBD1 (5 bases). V lost 7 bases and J lost 3, with 10 bases in between. This CDR3 is built from 12 residues. The V gene's germline CDR1 is SNHLY and CDR2 FYNNEI. The CDR3 DNA sequence: TGTGCCAGCACGTCTGACAGCTACGAGCAGTACTTC. This encodes CASTSDSYEQYF.

The count of this clone is one. At one of its ends the junction is not consistent with the germline gene, which may arise from a read error. The chain has TRBV7-6 and TRBJ2-1; D unclear. This CDR3 spans 11 amino acids. The V gene's germline CDR1 is SGHVS and CDR2 FNYEAQ. The CDR3 loop reads CASGLGGEQFF. CDR3 nucleotides: TGTGCCAGCGGCTTGGGTGGTGAGCAGTTCTTC.